These 10 T cell receptor beta chains share one sample of origin, sequenced in a study of beta chain features in type 1 diabetes. Since all of the isolated RNA was reverse transcribed, expressed TCRB transcripts were what got sequenced. This table comes from immunoSEQ multiplex PCR, and its TCRdb copy is limited to in-frame clones, with some not included. The sample has 110,000 or so clones; under 40% are singletons. What was sequenced was stem cell memory CD4+ T cells from blood. Source of these receptors: a woman under 30 in good health.

J is TRBJ2-7 and V is TRBV10-3; the D gene is possibly TRBD1 (5 bases). CDR1 is ENHRY, CDR2 SYGVKD, per germline. V lost 3 bases, J lost 3 bases, and 15 bases lay in between. CDR3 size: 15 residues. CDR3 in amino acids: CAISDGGQGFYEQYF. CDR3 DNA sequence: TGTGCCATCAGTGATGGTGGGCAGGGTTTCTACGAGCAGTACTTC.

The V gene is TRBV27, the J gene TRBJ2-5, with 12 bases lining up with TRBD2. The V gene's germline CDR1 is MNHEY and CDR2 SMNVEV (reference sequence). V gave up 5 bases and J gave up 9 bases; unmatched junction bases: 7. This CDR3 is 14 amino acids long. The DNA for the CDR3 is TGTGCCAGCAGTACCCTACTAGCGGGGGGACCCCAGTACTTC. It yields the protein CASSTLLAGGPQYF.

This clone has more than one count but fewer than ten. V gene TRBV29-1 combines with J gene TRBJ2-2; D may be TRBD1 (6 bases). V was pared by 3 bases and J by 0 bases, with 11 bases between. CDR1 and CDR2 from the germline V gene are SQVTM and ANQGSEA. This CDR3 spans 15 amino acids. CDR3 region: CSVEWTASNTGELFF. In DNA form, the CDR3 reads TGCAGCGTTGAGTGGACAGCCTCGAACACCGGGGAGCTGTTTTTT.

A few counts support this clone. The CDR3 bases are TGTGCCAGCTCACCATTTTCCCCGCGGGAACGATCCGAGCAGTACTTC. Its protein is CASSPFSPRERSEQYF. The V and J genes are TRBV18 and TRBJ2-7, with D possibly being TRBD2 (6 bases). Germline V lookup: CDR1 KGHSH, CDR2 LQKENI. The CDR3 is 16 amino acids. V lost 2 bases and J 6 bases, leaving 20 bases between the germline ends.

In regard to this clone: An end of the junction differs from the germline gene, which may be a read error. J is TRBJ1-1 and V is TRBV5-1; 11 positions match TRBD1. CDR1 SGHRS and CDR2 YFSETQ come from the germline V gene. The CDR3 runs 17 residues. CDR3 nucleotides: TGCGCCAGCAGCTTGGGGTGGGGACAGGGGGGGAACGCTGAAGCTTTCTTT. The encoded protein is CASSLGWGQGGNAEAFF.

In nucleotides, the CDR3 is TGTGCCAGCAGCTTAGGCAGGAGAGAGCGGGGCTACACCTTC. Protein: CASSLGRRERGYTF. The chain joins TRBV13 to TRBJ1-2; D not resolved. V was shortened by 0 bases and J by 8 bases, with 13 bases between the two germline ends. Germline lookup yields CDR1 PRHDT and CDR2 FYEKMQ (reference sequence). The CDR3 loop spans 14 amino acids.

This clone has only a few counts. The CDR3 is CASSLQQYSYNEQFF. As DNA, the CDR3 is TGTGCCAGCAGTTTACAACAATACTCCTACAATGAGCAGTTCTTC. V and J are TRBV28 and TRBJ2-1, with D uncertain. Per the germline V gene, CDR1 is MDHEN and CDR2 is SYDVKM. This CDR3 contains 15 residues. Trimming took 2 bases from V and 0 from J, leaving 8 bases between them.

There are a few counts of this clone. The CDR3 DNA is TGTGCCAGCAGCCAAGGGACAGGCAACTCCTACGAGCAGTACTTC. This sequence encodes CASSQGTGNSYEQYF. This chain joins TRBV14 and TRBJ2-7; TRBD1 matches 7 bases. Germline V gives CDR1 SGHDN, CDR2 FVKESK. The CDR3 sequence is 15 residues long. Trimming at V came to 1 base and at J to 0 bases, leaving 3 bases not matched to a gene.

This rearrangement joins TRBV29-1 to TRBJ1-5, with D tentatively TRBD1 (5 bases). With 6 bases removed from V and 3 bases from J, the gap between germline ends came to 12 bases. Germline CDR1 reads SQVTM; CDR2 reads ANQGSEA. The CDR3 is 13 amino acids. The CDR3 DNA reads as TGCAGCGTGGGATCAGGGTACAATCAGCCCCAGCATTTT. Amino acids: CSVGSGYNQPQHF.

A few counts support this clone. The chain uses TRBV28 and TRBJ1-5; 9 bases match TRBD1. The germline CDR1 and CDR2 sequences are MDHEN and SYDVKM. J gave up 6 bases and V 6 bases, and 3 bases lay outside the gene matches. The CDR3 has 13 amino acids. CDR3 sequence (DNA): TGTGCCAGCAGCGGGACAGGGCGTCAGCCCCAGCATTTT. Amino acids: CASSGTGRQPQHF. The full variable domain, with the rest looked up from reference TRBV28 and TRBJ1-5, is DVKVTQSSRYLVKRTGEKVFLECVQDMDHENMFWYRQDPGLGLRLIYFSYDVKMKEKGDIPEGYSVSREKKERFSLILESASTNQTSMYLCASSGTGRQPQHFGDGTRLSIL.